This entry lists 24 T cell receptor beta chains sequenced from one sample in a study of blood T cell repertoires in COVID-19. Data came from immunoSEQ multiplex PCR; TCRdb stores just in-frame clones and leaves some out. The table records about 160,000 clones, around 93% of them present only once. The sample consisted of peripheral blood. These receptors came from a woman in her 50s with acute or convalescent COVID-19.

The chain joins TRBV7-2 to TRBJ1-1; no definite D call. The CDR3 extends over 15 amino acids. From germline, CDR1 is SGHTA and CDR2 FQGNSA. The V gene lost 5 bases and the J gene lost 5 bases, with 18 bases spanning the gap. The CDR3 nucleotides read TGTGCCAGCAGCCCCCAGGCTAATTCGGGGACTGAAGCTTTCTTT. Translating it yields CASSPQANSGTEAFF.

The chain uses TRBV15 and TRBJ2-1; 7 nucleotides line up with TRBD2. CDR1 and CDR2 (germline): LNHNV, YYDKDF (reference sequence). V was clipped by 5 bases and J by 3 bases; unmatched bases: 7. The CDR3 sequence is 15 residues long. DNA of the CDR3: TGTGCCACCAGCCGCGGGCGGGAGAGCTACAATGAGCAGTTCTTC. Protein sequence: CATSRGRESYNEQFF.

CDR3 sequence reads: CASSTVSTSGSPLHF. The CDR3 bases are TGTGCCAGCAGCACAGTATCTACTTCAGGTTCACCCCTCCACTTT. The chain employs TRBV9 and TRBJ1-6; D remains unclear. From germline, CDR1 is SGDLS and CDR2 YYNGEE. Deletions cut 4 bases from V and 9 bases from J, with 17 bases between. The CDR3 loop spans 15 amino acids.

The rearrangement uses TRBV6-5 and TRBJ1-6; weak D call: TRBD1 (5 bases). The ends were cut back, 2 bases at V and 13 bases at J, with 9 bases in the middle. The CDR3 loop spans 12 amino acids. The germline V gene encodes CDR1 MNHEY and CDR2 SVGAGI. The CDR3 here is CASSYGAGPLHF. In DNA, the CDR3 is TGTGCCAGCAGTTACGGGGCAGGGCCCCTCCACTTT.

The J gene is TRBJ2-7, the V gene TRBV2, with TRBD2 matching over 7 bases. V dropped 10 bases and J dropped 2; count of bases not matched to a gene: 11. The CDR3 consists of 14 residues. Looked up from germline, CDR1 is SNHLY and CDR2 is FYNNEI. CDR3 loop: CATKELASAYEQYF. CDR3 nucleotide sequence: TGTGCCACCAAAGAACTAGCGTCGGCCTACGAGCAGTACTTC.

DNA for the CDR3: TGTGCCAGCAGTGAAGAACTTCAATCCTACGAGCAGTACTTC. Translating gives CASSEELQSYEQYF. V usage is TRBV2 and J usage is TRBJ2-7; D unclear. Per germline, CDR1 SNHLY and CDR2 FYNNEI. V dropped 1 base and J dropped 1 base, with 8 bases sitting between them. The CDR3 covers 14 residues. Full variable domain (missing parts from reference TRBV2 and TRBJ2-7): EPEVTQTPSHQVTQMGQEVILRCVPISNHLYFYWYRQILGQKVEFLVSFYNNEISEKSEIFDDQFSVERPDGSNFTLKIRSTKLEDSAMYFCASSEELQSYEQYFGPGTRLTVT.

The chain combines TRBV7-8 with TRBJ1-3, with D unresolved. The germline V gene has CDR1 SGHVS and CDR2 FQNEAQ. This CDR3 region has 13 residues. Trimming left V 2 bases short and J 4 bases short, with 6 bases between. The CDR3: CASSLRGGNTIYF. The CDR3 DNA reads TGTGCCAGCAGCTTACGTGGCGGAAACACCATATATTTT.

The V gene is TRBV5-1, the J gene TRBJ1-1; perhaps TRBD1 as D (6 bases). V was cut by 4 bases and J by 3 bases, with 13 bases left in between. CDR1 and CDR2 from the germline V gene are SGHRS and YFSETQ. The CDR3 runs 14 residues. CDR3 sequence (DNA): TGCGCCAGCAGCCCAGGGGTGTGGGACACTGAAGCTTTCTTT. It translates to CASSPGVWDTEAFF.

V gene TRBV30 combines with J gene TRBJ1-6; D is ambiguous. Germline V gene lookup returns CDR1 GTSNPN and CDR2 SVGIG (reference sequence). V lost 1 base to trimming and J lost 6 bases, with 19 bases between them. The CDR3 runs to 17 residues. In DNA form, the CDR3 reads TGTGCCTGGAGTGAGGAAGGCACCGAGGAGTTTAATTCACCCCTCCACTTT. This sequence encodes CAWSEEGTEEFNSPLHF. Full variable domain (missing parts from reference TRBV30 and TRBJ1-6): SQTIHQWPATLVQPVGSPLSLECTVEGTSNPNLYWYRQAAGRGLQLLFYSVGIGQISSEVPQNLSASRPQDRQFILSSKKLLLSDSGFYLCAWSEEGTEEFNSPLHFGNGTRLTVT.

V and J are TRBV11-3 and TRBJ2-3; D might be TRBD2 (5 bases). Germline V gene data show CDR1 as SGHNT and CDR2 as YENEEA. The CDR3 covers 13 residues. V lost 4 bases and J lost 6, with 11 bases in between. The CDR3 is CASSSEDFDTQYF. CDR3 coding DNA: TGTGCCAGCAGCTCCGAGGACTTCGATACGCAGTATTTT.

This chain connects TRBV5-4 to TRBJ2-3; the D is unclear. The V end lost 0 bases, the J end lost 3 bases, and 5 bases lay between the germline ends. The CDR3 spans 13 residues. Germline V lookup: CDR1 SGHNT, CDR2 YYREEE (reference sequence). CDR3 residues: CASSLGGTDTQYF. Written as DNA, the CDR3 is TGTGCCAGCAGCTTGGGCGGAACAGATACGCAGTATTTT.

This clone was observed once. This chain uses TRBV27 with TRBJ1-1, with D possibly being TRBD1 (5 bases). The CDR3 spans 14 residues. Germline V gives CDR1 MNHEY, CDR2 SMNVEV (reference sequence). Deletions cut 7 bases from V and 1 base from J, with 13 bases between. Here the CDR3 DNA reads TGTGCCAGCATTTCCAGGGTCGGGAACACTGAAGCTTTCTTT. It encodes CASISRVGNTEAFF.

This chain links TRBV7-9 with TRBJ2-2, with a possible D match to TRBD2 (6 bases). Germline V gives CDR1 SEHNR, CDR2 FQNEAQ (reference sequence). There are 15 residues in the CDR3. V lost 1 base to trimming and J lost 4 bases, with 10 bases between them. CDR3 in amino acids: CASSLVLGGTGELFF. The CDR3 coding sequence is TGTGCCAGCAGCTTAGTCCTGGGGGGCACCGGGGAGCTGTTTTTT.

The V and J genes are TRBV30 and TRBJ1-2; D ambiguous. The CDR3 sequence is 14 residues long. Trimming stripped 0 bases from V and 4 bases from J, with 12 bases between. CDR1 and CDR2 from the germline V gene are GTSNPN and SVGIG (reference sequence). CDR3 in amino acids: CAWSVKMGSYGYTF. As DNA, the CDR3 is TGTGCCTGGAGTGTAAAGATGGGCAGCTATGGCTACACCTTC.

This chain uses TRBV5-1 with TRBJ1-5; a possible D gene is TRBD1 (6 bases). Looked up from germline, CDR1 is SGHRS and CDR2 is YFSETQ. Trimming cost V 1 base and J 3 bases, with 11 bases left between them. The CDR3 sequence is 15 residues long. The CDR3 DNA follows: TGCGCCAGCAGCTTGTTGGGACACCCCAATCAGCCCCAGCATTTT. Protein product: CASSLLGHPNQPQHF.

The V call is TRBV5-6, the J call TRBJ1-2; 10 bases fit TRBD1. With 1 base clipped from V and 3 bases from J, the junction kept 3 bases outside the gene matches. Germline V gene sequence: CDR1 SGHDT, CDR2 YYEEEE. The CDR3 consists of 15 residues. CDR3 residues: CASSLLDRGHYGYTF. The CDR3 DNA follows: TGTGCCAGCAGCTTGTTAGACAGGGGGCACTATGGCTACACCTTC. The complete variable domain, with remaining parts taken from reference TRBV5-6 and TRBJ1-2, reads DAGVTQSPTHLIKTRGQQVTLRCSPKSGHDTVSWYQQALGQGPQFIFQYYEEEERQRGNFPDRFSGHQFPNYSSELNVNALLLGDSALYLCASSLLDRGHYGYTFGSGTRLTVV.

The chain recombines TRBV4-3 with TRBJ1-1; D is ambiguous. The CDR3 runs 12 residues. With 1 base removed from V and 8 bases from J, the gap between germline ends came to 8 bases. Germline CDR1 is LGHNA and CDR2 is YSLEER. The CDR3 protein is CASSQGASEAFF. The CDR3 coding sequence is TGCGCCAGCAGCCAAGGGGCTTCCGAAGCTTTCTTT.

The CDR3 DNA sequence: TGTGCCAGCAGTCTACAGGGGGCCAAGCAGTACTTC. Encoded protein: CASSLQGAKQYF. The V call is TRBV3-1 (or the pseudogene TRBV3-2), the J call TRBJ2-7, with 9 bases lining up with TRBD1. J was trimmed by 8 bases and V by 6 bases; bases with no gene match: 5. This CDR3 contains 12 residues. The germline gives CDR1 LGHDT, CDR2 YNNKEL (reference sequence).

This sequence joins TRBV2 and TRBJ2-1; 11 bases fit TRBD2. The J segment lost 0 bases and the V segment lost 5 bases, leaving 9 bases of the junction unmatched. CDR3 size: 18 residues. Germline CDR1 is SNHLY and CDR2 is FYNNEI. The CDR3, as DNA: TGTGCCAGCAGTCCGGGACTAGCGGCTAGGAGCTCCTACAATGAGCAGTTCTTC. Its translation: CASSPGLAARSSYNEQFF.

The chain links TRBV6-1 to TRBJ1-6, with D unresolved. Trimming removed 0 bases at V and 4 bases at J, with 13 bases between. Germline-derived CDR1 and CDR2 are MNHNS and SASEGT. This CDR3 has 17 residues. CDR3 sequence (DNA): TGTGCCAGCAGTGAAGCCGTCTCTCCCGGGTATAATTCACCCCTCCACTTT. As protein: CASSEAVSPGYNSPLHF.

This clone was observed a few times. The chain carries TRBV4-3 and TRBJ1-6; TRBD1 matches at 7 bases. V dropped 1 base and J dropped 6; count of bases not matched to a gene: 3. The CDR3 is 15 amino acids. The germline gives CDR1 LGHNA, CDR2 YSLEER. Written as DNA, the CDR3 is TGCGCCAGCAGCCAAGGGCAGGGGGTTAATTCACCCCTCCACTTT. Amino acid sequence: CASSQGQGVNSPLHF.

The genes are TRBV7-3 and TRBJ2-1; perhaps TRBD1 as D (6 bases). This CDR3 is 13 amino acids long. Germline V gene sequence: CDR1 SGHTA, CDR2 FQGTGA. Trimming took off 5 bases at V and 9 bases at J, with 14 bases between the two ends. CDR3 amino acids: CASSDRVGGEQFF. The DNA for the CDR3 is TGTGCCAGCAGCGACCGGGTAGGGGGTGAGCAGTTCTTC.

The V call is TRBV29-1, the J call TRBJ1-5; 7 bases line up with TRBD1. Germline CDR1 reads SQVTM; CDR2 reads ANQGSEA. The CDR3 loop spans 15 amino acids. The trim removed 5 bases at V and 3 bases at J, leaving 10 bases unmatched. The CDR3 DNA follows: TGCAGCGTTACGAAGGGCAGGGGGTCCAATCAGCCCCAGCATTTT. It codes for CSVTKGRGSNQPQHF.

J is TRBJ1-2 and V is TRBV11-2; unclear D gene. CDR1 and CDR2 from the germline V gene are SGHAT and FQNNGV. The CDR3 spans 15 residues. The ends were cut back, 5 bases at V and 4 bases at J, with 17 bases in the middle. CDR3: CASSTSPRSPYGYTF. CDR3 nucleotides: TGTGCCAGCAGCACCTCCCCCCGGAGCCCCTATGGCTACACCTTC.